These T cell receptor beta chains were read from a single sample in a study of blood T cell repertoires in COVID-19. Here immunoSEQ multiplex PCR was the method, and the copy in TCRdb shows in-frame clones only, minus some. The repertoire has around 70,000 clones, roughly 79% of them found once; the top ten carry more than 20%. Source material: peripheral blood. These receptors all come from a man aged 65 to 85 with acute or convalescent COVID-19. CDR3s include the opening cysteine and the closing phenylalanine or tryptophan. The D gene is left open where the match is weak. A clone size is listed for some rows: how often the clone was seen (once, few, many), or a class if it is expanded.

DNA,CDR3,D,V,size,J
TGTGCCAGCAGCCAAGGACTGCACACAGATACGCAGTATTTT,CASSQGLHTDTQYF,.,TRBV7-2,.,TRBJ2-3
TGTGCCAGCAGTCCCCGACTAGCGGGAGCTTTATCGAATTTT,CASSPRLAGALSNF,TRBD2,TRBV6-5,.,TRBJ2-3
TGTGCCAGCAGCCTCACCGGAGGGGCAAATTCACCCCTCCACTTT,CASSLTGGANSPLHF,.,TRBV7-3,.,TRBJ1-6
TGTGCCAGCAGTACTAGCGGAGGCACCGGGGAGCTGTTTTTT,CASSTSGGTGELFF,TRBD2,TRBV5-4,.,TRBJ2-2
TGCGCCAGCAGCAGGGGGATTTCCCTGGGAAACGAGCAGTACTTC,CASSRGISLGNEQYF,.,TRBV5-1,.,TRBJ2-7
TGTGCCAGCTCCGGATCCGGGAGTCTGGTCTACGAGCAGTACTTC,CASSGSGSLVYEQYF,.,TRBV18,once,TRBJ2-7
TGTGCCAGCAGCCACGGCGGGGGTGGGGGTTCACCCCTCCACTTT,CASSHGGGGGSPLHF,.,TRBV3-1/TRBV3-2,.,TRBJ1-6
TGTGCCAGCAGCGCTTCCTCCGGGACTCGCCATGAAGCTTTCTTT,CASSASSGTRHEAFF,.,TRBV9,.,TRBJ1-1
TGTGCCAGCTTCCGCGGTTTGGAGACTGAAGCTTTCTTT,CASFRGLETEAFF,.,TRBV5-4,few,TRBJ1-1
TGTGCCAGCAGCAAAGATGGGACTAGCGGGAGCTACGAGCAGTACTTC,CASSKDGTSGSYEQYF,.,TRBV21-1,few,TRBJ2-7
TGTGCCAGCTCACCGGTTGGGGGCCTGGCCTACAATGAGCAGTTCTTC,CASSPVGGLAYNEQFF,.,TRBV18,once,TRBJ2-1
TGTGCCAGCAGCGTACGGCAGGACTCTGGAAACACCATATATTTT,CASSVRQDSGNTIYF,.,TRBV9,.,TRBJ1-3
TGCGCCAGCATGCGGGAGGGGTATGAGCAGTTCTTC,CASMREGYEQFF,TRBD2,TRBV5-1,.,TRBJ2-1
TGTGCCAGCAGGATACATGGGACACCCGGGGAGCTGTTTTTT,CASRIHGTPGELFF,.,TRBV28,.,TRBJ2-2
TGTGCCAGCAGCTTAGTTCCCGCCAGGGTAGGCAATCAGCCCCAGCATTTT,CASSLVPARVGNQPQHF,.,TRBV7-6,.,TRBJ1-5
TGTGCCAGCAGTTTACGGTCCTACACTGAAGCTTTCTTT,CASSLRSYTEAFF,.,TRBV28,.,TRBJ1-1
TGTGCCAGCAGCGTAGGGGGCAGGGGAAATGGCTACACCTTC,CASSVGGRGNGYTF,.,TRBV9,once,TRBJ1-2
TGTGCCATCAGGCCGGACTCTTCCGGGGAGCTGTTTTTT,CAIRPDSSGELFF,.,TRBV10-3,.,TRBJ2-2
TGTGCCAGCAGGGGGACAGGGGTCGAAAAACTGTTTTTT,CASRGTGVEKLFF,TRBD1,TRBV28,.,TRBJ1-4
TGTGCCAGCAGTGAAGCCCCACAGGGGGCTAATTCACCCCTCCACTTT,CASSEAPQGANSPLHF,TRBD1,TRBV2,.,TRBJ1-6
TGTGCCAGCAGTTACGACACATATGGCTACACCTTC,CASSYDTYGYTF,.,TRBV6-2/TRBV6-3,few,TRBJ1-2
TGTGCCAGCAGTTTACAAACCTTTTCGACAGGGATGGAAGCTTTCTTT,CASSLQTFSTGMEAFF,TRBD1,TRBV28,.,TRBJ1-1
TGTGCCAGCAGCTTAGATCAGGGGACCTCCTACGAGCAGTACTTC,CASSLDQGTSYEQYF,.,TRBV11-3,few,TRBJ2-7
TGCAGTGCTAGTCCCGGCTCGGGAGCCAAAAACATTCAGTACTTC,CSASPGSGAKNIQYF,.,TRBV20-1,.,TRBJ2-4
TGTGCCAGCAGTGCTGTGGCGGGAGCATCCTACGAGCAGTACTTC,CASSAVAGASYEQYF,TRBD2,TRBV2,.,TRBJ2-7
TGTGCCAGCAGCTTGGGTCCCGGGGGGGGGACCAAAAACATTCAGTACTTC,CASSLGPGGGTKNIQYF,TRBD2,TRBV5-5,.,TRBJ2-4
TGCGCCAGCACCGGGACTAGCGAGACGCAGTATTTT,CASTGTSETQYF,TRBD2,TRBV5-1,.,TRBJ2-3
TGTGCCAGCAGTTCCCCAGGGTTCTCTGGAAACACCATATATTTT,CASSSPGFSGNTIYF,.,TRBV28,few,TRBJ1-3
TGTGCCAGCAGCGCCATGCCGGGACAATGGTCGCGTGAGCAGTTCTTC,CASSAMPGQWSREQFF,.,TRBV7-2,.,TRBJ2-1
TGTGCCAGCAGCCCCCCCAGGTCCAGGCCTTTTGAAAAACTGTTTTTT,CASSPPRSRPFEKLFF,.,TRBV11-2,.,TRBJ1-4
TGTGCCAGCAGCCGACCTAAGGGGGCCCGAAGCAATCAGCCCCAGCATTTT,CASSRPKGARSNQPQHF,TRBD1,TRBV5-4,.,TRBJ1-5
TGTGCCAGTAGTCCGACTAGCGGGAGCAATGAGCAGTTCTTC,CASSPTSGSNEQFF,TRBD2,TRBV19,.,TRBJ2-1
TGTGCCAGCAGCTGGACCGGGACAGAGGCCTACGAGCAGTACTTC,CASSWTGTEAYEQYF,TRBD1,TRBV6-5,.,TRBJ2-7
TGTGCCAGCAGCCAAACTGGAGGCACTGAAGCTTTCTTT,CASSQTGGTEAFF,.,TRBV9,.,TRBJ1-1
TGTGCCAGCAGTTACGGGACATACAATGAGCAGTTCTTC,CASSYGTYNEQFF,.,TRBV6-5,once,TRBJ2-1
TGTGCCAGCAGCCCGACAGCACAGAGCACAGATACGCAGTATTTT,CASSPTAQSTDTQYF,.,TRBV9,.,TRBJ2-3
TGTGCTAGCAGCTTAGTTGGCGGGAACCTGGATGAGCAGTTCTTC,CASSLVGGNLDEQFF,.,TRBV7-7,.,TRBJ2-1
TGTGCCAGTACCCTCGGGGGTCCCCTGAGGACTTCTGGGGCCAACGTCCTGACTTTC,CASTLGGPLRTSGANVLTF,.,TRBV19,.,TRBJ2-6
TGTGCCAGCAGCTTTAGCCGGGGACAGCCTTCCTACGAGCAGTACTTC,CASSFSRGQPSYEQYF,TRBD1,TRBV7-2,.,TRBJ2-7
TGTGCCAGTAGTAGTGGGGGCGATTCACCCCTCCACTTT,CASSSGGDSPLHF,.,TRBV19,few,TRBJ1-6
TGTGCCAGCAGCTTCGAGCAAGAGACCCAGTACTTC,CASSFEQETQYF,.,TRBV11-2,.,TRBJ2-5
TGTGCCAGCACCCCCCGGGACAGGGTTAACACCGGGGAGCTGTTTTTT,CASTPRDRVNTGELFF,TRBD1,TRBV11-2,.,TRBJ2-2
TGTGCCAGCAGAACGGGAGCAGGGTCGGGCTACACCTTC,CASRTGAGSGYTF,.,TRBV6-5,few,TRBJ1-2
TGTGCTAGCAGCTTAGTCTCTAGCGGGAACGCCAATGAGCAGTTCTTC,CASSLVSSGNANEQFF,TRBD2,TRBV7-7,.,TRBJ2-1
TGTGCCAGCAGCTTAGTTGTTACGGGTGAGCAGTTCTTC,CASSLVVTGEQFF,.,TRBV11-2,.,TRBJ2-1
TGTGCCAGCTCACAGGACAGGGGAAACTATGGCTACACCTTC,CASSQDRGNYGYTF,TRBD1,TRBV18,.,TRBJ1-2
TGTGCCAGCAGCCCTGAAACAGGGATCAATCAGCCCCAGCATTTT,CASSPETGINQPQHF,.,TRBV7-8,.,TRBJ1-5
TGTGCCAGCAGCTTAGACGTACTTTACGAGCAGTACTTC,CASSLDVLYEQYF,.,TRBV7-9,.,TRBJ2-7
TGTGCCAGCAGCGCCCAGGCCTATAATTCACCCCTCCACTTT,CASSAQAYNSPLHF,.,TRBV5-4,.,TRBJ1-6